A selection of T cell receptor beta chains follows, all from one sample in a study of blood T cell repertoires in COVID-19. The data were produced by immunoSEQ multiplex PCR, yet TCRdb's version contains in-frame clones alone and is incomplete. The sample lists more than 15,000 clones, 81% occurring once. The specimen sequenced was peripheral blood. The receptors stem from a man aged 40-49 years with active or convalescent COVID-19. The CDR3 runs from the conserved cysteine through the conserved F or W. A D gene is named only where the DNA matches it firmly. Only part of the rows carry a size: once, few, many, or a class if the clone is expanded.

abundance,d_gene,v_gene,j_gene,CDR3nt,CDR3aa
NA,TRBD1,TRBV9,TRBJ2-7,TGTGCCAGCAGCACGACCGGGACAGGGCTCTCCTACGAGCAGTACTTC,CASSTTGTGLSYEQYF
NA,NA,TRBV4-2,TRBJ1-5,TGTGCCAGCAGCCCGGCTTGGGGGGGGTATCAGCCCCAGCATTTT,CASSPAWGGYQPQHF
NA,NA,TRBV7-2,TRBJ1-1,TGTGCCAGCAGCTTTATACTAGATGGCACTGAAGCTTTCTTT,CASSFILDGTEAFF
NA,NA,TRBV27,TRBJ1-5,TGTGCCAGCAGACAATTGAAGGGGAGGGGCAGCAATCAGCCCCAGCATTTT,CASRQLKGRGSNQPQHF
few,TRBD1,TRBV2,TRBJ1-1,TGTGCCAGCAGCGATTCGGGACAGGGGAACACTGAAGCTTTCTTT,CASSDSGQGNTEAFF
NA,NA,TRBV27,TRBJ1-4,TGTGCCAGCAGGGGCAATTTTAATGAAAAACTGTTTTTT,CASRGNFNEKLFF
NA,NA,TRBV4-2,TRBJ2-7,TGTGCCAGCAGCCAAGAACCGGGACTCAACTACGAGCAGTACTTC,CASSQEPGLNYEQYF
NA,TRBD1,TRBV9,TRBJ2-7,TGTGCCAGCAGCCCGATCACAGGGGTCGGGGAGCAGTACTTC,CASSPITGVGEQYF
NA,NA,TRBV9,TRBJ1-5,TGTGCCAGCAGCGTAGCTACGAAGGGGAATGGTAATCAGCCCCAGCATTTT,CASSVATKGNGNQPQHF
NA,NA,TRBV5-1,TRBJ2-5,TGCGCCAGCAGGTCCCGCGGGAACCGAGAGACCCAGTACTTC,CASRSRGNRETQYF
NA,NA,TRBV6-5,TRBJ1-6,TGTGCCAGCAGTTACGGGCCTCGCTCCTATAATTCACCCCTCCACTTT,CASSYGPRSYNSPLHF
few,NA,TRBV29-1,TRBJ1-1,TGCAGCGTTGATTGGGGCTCGAACACTGAAGCTTTCTTT,CSVDWGSNTEAFF
NA,TRBD2,TRBV18,TRBJ2-7,TGTGCCAGCTCACCCCCGGCGGGGGGGATGCAGTACTTC,CASSPPAGGMQYF
once,NA,TRBV5-5,TRBJ1-1,TGTGCCAGCAGCCTACGGCCGGGGGAAGCTTTCTTT,CASSLRPGEAFF
NA,TRBD2,TRBV9,TRBJ2-1,TGTGCCAGCAGCGTACAAGAGCGGGGGGAGTACAATGAGCAGTTCTTC,CASSVQERGEYNEQFF
medium-sized,NA,TRBV9,TRBJ2-7,TGTGCCAGCAGCGTAGAGGGTGGGTTCAGGGACGAGCAGTACTTC,CASSVEGGFRDEQYF
NA,TRBD1,TRBV6-2/TRBV6-3,TRBJ1-2,TGTGCCAGCAGTTACTCGTTTGGACAGGGTTATGGCTACACCTTC,CASSYSFGQGYGYTF
NA,TRBD2,TRBV7-2,TRBJ2-1,TGTGCCAGCAGCGCGGGACTAGCGCGCGGTGAGCAGTTCTTC,CASSAGLARGEQFF
NA,NA,TRBV10-3,TRBJ1-4,TGTGCCATCAGTGCCGGCAGGGGTGATGAAAAACTGTTTTTT,CAISAGRGDEKLFF
NA,TRBD1,TRBV18,TRBJ1-2,TGTGCCAGCTCACCTCGGACAGGAGATAGCTACACCTTC,CASSPRTGDSYTF
NA,NA,TRBV12-3/TRBV12-4,TRBJ2-3,TGTGCCAGCAGTTCCGTCACAGATACGCAGTATTTT,CASSSVTDTQYF
once,TRBD1,TRBV19,TRBJ2-3,TGTGCCAGTAGCGACAGGGGTTACACAGATACGCAGTATTTT,CASSDRGYTDTQYF
NA,TRBD2,TRBV18,TRBJ2-3,TGTGCCAGCTCCCTGGGACTAGCGGGAACAGATACGCAGTATTTT,CASSLGLAGTDTQYF
NA,NA,TRBV7-9,TRBJ1-5,TGTGCCAGCAGCGTCAGGGGATCGCAGCCCCAGCATTTT,CASSVRGSQPQHF
NA,TRBD1,TRBV24-1,TRBJ2-7,TGTGCCACCCCCTTGGGGGGACAGGGCTCCTACGAGCAGTACTTC,CATPLGGQGSYEQYF
once,TRBD1,TRBV19,TRBJ2-7,TGTGCCAGTAGTTCCGTCCGGGACAGGGGGACCTACGAGCAGTACTTC,CASSSVRDRGTYEQYF
NA,NA,TRBV11-3,TRBJ2-4,TGTGCCAGCAGCTTAGATCACCAGGGGACCAAAAACATTCAGTACTTC,CASSLDHQGTKNIQYF
medium-sized,NA,TRBV27,TRBJ1-2,TGTGCCAGCAGTGCACGGGTAACCACGGAAGGCTACACCTTC,CASSARVTTEGYTF
NA,NA,TRBV7-9,TRBJ1-5,TGTGCCAGCAGCCGGGGGGCGGAGTTCAATCAGCCCCAGCATTTT,CASSRGAEFNQPQHF
few,NA,TRBV4-1,TRBJ1-5,TGCGCCAGCAGCCGGTCCAGGGGAGACAGCAATCAGCCCCAGCATTTT,CASSRSRGDSNQPQHF
NA,NA,TRBV19,TRBJ1-5,TGTGCCAGTAGTCGACGGGTGAATCAGCCCCAGCATTTT,CASSRRVNQPQHF
NA,NA,TRBV19,TRBJ1-2,TGTGCCAGCCGGGAGGGGCAGGGCTATGGCTACACCTTC,CASREGQGYGYTF